This T cell receptor (beta chain) appears in the sequencing data of a study of siplizumab effects on memory and regulatory T cells. Findings of the study overall: Memory T cells appeared less diverse than naive cells, which seemed to contribute substantially to alloresponse.

As to this clone: What it recognizes is unknown.

Method: immunoSEQ multiplex PCR; TCRdb's copy keeps in-frame clones and lacks some. This table holds under 140,000 clones, about nine tenths found once. This CDR3 has 15 residues. Germline loops: CDR1 MNHEY, CDR2 SMNVEV (reference sequence). The germline V and J ends were trimmed by 6 bases and 3 bases, with 15 bases remaining between them. Sample: CD4+ T cells sorted from blood. The receptor was isolated from a human donor in good health. This rearrangement joins TRBV27 to TRBJ1-5; no clear D gene. In DNA form, the CDR3 reads TGTGCCAGCAGAAGTGGGTCCGGTAACAATCAGCCCCAGCATTTT. Translation gives CASRSGSGNNQPQHF.